The 10 T cell receptor beta chains reported below all come from one sample, sequenced in a study of CD8+CD57+ T cells in acquired aplastic anemia (dated by TCRdb to between 2017 and 2018). For sequencing, an Illumina HiSeq 2000 was employed. Genomic DNA served as template for TCR beta VDJ combination and CDR3 sequence profiling. TCRdb trimmed public reads at Q25 via fastp, called clones via MiXCR and kept in-frame beta chains. Each entry is one CDR3 protein sequence, shown with its most common DNA and genes. The sample table holds about 130,000 distinct CDR3 sequences, of which approximately 41% were seen once. Together, the top ten hold roughly 8.4% of the sample. The specimen sequenced was sorted CD4+, CD8+, or CD8+CD57+ T cells (not recorded which) from PBMCs. The receptors here all came from a human donor in good health, serving as a control.

This clonotype was counted many times. This chain uses TRBV6-1 with TRBJ2-7; TRBD1 aligns across 7 bases. V lost 6 bases and J lost 2; bases outside the gene matches: 4. The germline gives CDR1 MNHNS, CDR2 SASEGT. The CDR3 has 13 residues. The CDR3 DNA is TGTGCCAGCAGGGGGGACAGCACCTACGAGCAGTACTTC. This encodes CASRGDSTYEQYF.

V and J are TRBV10-2 and TRBJ2-3; 8 positions match TRBD2. Germline V gene data show CDR1 as WSHSY and CDR2 as SAAADI. V lost 6 bases, J lost 3 bases, and 8 bases stayed unmatched. The CDR3 covers 15 residues. CDR3 sequence: CASRDPSGGTDTQYF. The CDR3 nucleotides read TGCGCCAGCAGAGACCCCAGCGGGGGAACAGATACGCAGTATTTT.

V usage is TRBV7-3 and J usage is TRBJ2-7; D not resolved. The CDR3 is made up of 13 amino acids. Germline CDR1 is SGHTA and CDR2 is FQGTGA. The ends were cut back, 2 bases at V and 3 bases at J, with 8 bases in the middle. The CDR3 sequence is CASSLVQDYEQYF. The CDR3 DNA reads as TGTGCCAGCAGCTTAGTTCAAGACTACGAGCAGTACTTC.

This clonotype was detected only a few times. The V gene is TRBV24-1, the J gene TRBJ1-5, with 8 nucleotides matching TRBD1. V was pared by 4 bases and J by 6 bases, with 7 bases of the junction left unmatched. CDR3 length equals 15 residues. Germline assignment: CDR1 KGHDR and CDR2 SFDVKD. CDR3 protein: CATSDPGQGSQPQHF. The CDR3 DNA reads as TGTGCCACCAGTGACCCTGGACAGGGAAGTCAGCCCCAGCATTTT.

Ten or more counts support this clonotype. J is TRBJ1-2 and V is TRBV6-5; 10 bases are shared with TRBD1. Losses at the gene ends were 4 bases for V and 3 bases for J; bases not matched to a gene: 11. CDR1 and CDR2 (germline): MNHEY, SVGAGI. The CDR3 covers 17 residues. CDR3 region: CASSSGQGVRRYYGYTF. The DNA of the CDR3 is TGTGCCAGCAGTTCCGGACAGGGGGTGAGGCGCTACTATGGCTACACCTTC.

The CDR3 loop is CASAGLSSYNEQFF. CDR3 sequence (DNA): TGTGCCAGCGCGGGACTATCATCCTACAATGAGCAGTTCTTC. This sequence joins TRBV9 and TRBJ2-1; 7 bases match TRBD2. The length of the CDR3 is 14 residues. With V trimmed by 7 bases and J by 1 base, 5 bases remained unmatched. Germline-derived CDR1 and CDR2 are SGDLS and YYNGEE.

This clonotype has at least ten counts. The chain carries TRBV9 and TRBJ1-1, with a weak D call TRBD1 (5 bases). V dropped 4 bases and J dropped 9 bases, with 19 bases sitting between them. CDR3 length: 14 amino acids. The germline V gene has CDR1 SGDLS and CDR2 YYNGEE. DNA of the CDR3: TGTGCCAGCAGCCCCCGTTATGAGCAGGGCAAAGCTTTCTTT. It translates to CASSPRYEQGKAFF.

A note on this clonotype: Just one base apart from a much larger clone, this may be a read error. The V call is TRBV12-3 or TRBV12-4, the J call TRBJ2-2; tentative D call: TRBD2 (5 bases). Trimming cost V 6 bases and J 2 bases, with 13 bases left between them. The CDR3 sequence is 15 residues long. CDR3 DNA: TGTGCCAGCAGACCGGACGGAGGTAACACCGGGGAGCTGTTTTTT. Translation: CASRPDGGNTGELFF.

Remarks on this clonotype: A much larger clone sits a single nucleotide away, making a read error possible. The rearrangement uses TRBV12-5 and TRBJ2-3; 7 bases map to TRBD1. The better agreement between TRBJ1-5 and the DNA end casts doubt on the J call. The CDR3 spans 13 residues. The germline V gene encodes CDR1 LGHNT and CDR2 FRNRAP. The DNA of the CDR3 is TGTGCTAGTGGTTTAGGGGGCACAGATACGCAGCATTTT. Its protein is CASGLGGTDTQHF.

This clonotype was detected many times. The CDR3 is CASSLQSGAGGYTF. The CDR3 nucleotides are TGTGCCAGCAGCTTACAGTCAGGGGCTGGTGGCTACACCTTC. The gene calls are TRBV7-2 and TRBJ1-2; maybe TRBD1 (6 bases). Trimming pared 2 bases from V and 7 bases from J, leaving 14 bases between. Germline V CDR1 and CDR2: SGHTA, FQGNSA. CDR3 size: 14 residues.